Below, 17 T cell receptor beta chains from the same sample are listed, as sequenced in a study of T cell responses to AZD1222 COVID-19 vaccine (dated by TCRdb to about 2021). The sample's time point, from its label and the paper: baseline before first vaccination. The method was the immunoSEQ multiplex PCR assay. TCRdb re-hosts the immuneACCESS table, in-frame sequences only. Its copies lack some clones; in the studies checked, an unresolved V gene accounts for under half of them, and the cause for the rest is not known. This sample has 87,000 or so clones in its table, and around 90% of those were observed once. The leading ten clones occupy almost 8.5% of the sample. Sequencing was performed on peripheral blood, taken on day 0 of AZD1222 vaccination. Receptor source: an adult in good health.

The chain couples TRBV18 to TRBJ1-1; D remains unclear. Per the germline V gene, CDR1 is KGHSH and CDR2 is LQKENI. The CDR3 is 15 amino acids. The germline V and J ends were trimmed by 2 bases and 8 bases, with 18 bases remaining between them. The CDR3 nucleotides read TGTGCCAGCTCACCAGGTGCTACCGACGGTATGGAAGCTTTCTTT. It yields the protein CASSPGATDGMEAFF.

The V call is TRBV9, the J call TRBJ2-7; perhaps TRBD2 as D (6 bases). Trimming took 0 bases from V and 7 from J, leaving 11 bases between them. The CDR3 is 13 amino acids. Germline V gene data show CDR1 as SGDLS and CDR2 as YYNGEE. CDR3 coding DNA: TGTGCCAGCAGCGTAGTTCCGGGGAGGGAGCAGTACTTC. Amino acid sequence: CASSVVPGREQYF.

The V call is TRBV6-5, the J call TRBJ2-3, with 8 positions matching TRBD2. Germline V gene lookup returns CDR1 MNHEY and CDR2 SVGAGI. This CDR3 has 15 amino acids. With V trimmed by 7 bases and J by 2 bases, 8 bases remained unmatched. CDR3 loop: CASTPLAGITDTQYF. The CDR3 DNA follows: TGTGCCAGCACCCCTTTAGCGGGGATCACAGATACGCAGTATTTT.

The chain joins TRBV5-1 to TRBJ2-1; D is uncertain. Germline V lookup: CDR1 SGHRS, CDR2 YFSETQ. V gave up 0 bases and J gave up 6 bases, with 13 bases separating them. CDR3 length: 15 amino acids. CDR3 loop: CASSLGSRAVNEQFF. In nucleotides, the CDR3 is TGCGCCAGCAGCTTGGGGTCAAGGGCAGTCAATGAGCAGTTCTTC.

The chain combines TRBV6-2 or TRBV6-3 with TRBJ1-5; D is unresolved. V shed 2 bases and J shed 0 bases, with 8 bases lying between them. Germline CDR1 is MNHEY and CDR2 is SVGEGT. The CDR3 has 15 residues. The CDR3 DNA reads TGTGCCAGCAGTTACGAGACACATAGCAATCAGCCCCAGCATTTT. It yields the protein CASSYETHSNQPQHF.

The genes are TRBV28 and TRBJ1-1; D uncertain. With 5 bases removed from V and 11 bases from J, the gap between germline ends came to 33 bases. The germline V gene has CDR1 MDHEN and CDR2 SYDVKM. The CDR3 contains 18 residues. The CDR3 loop reads CASSTLADLKRKYVGAFF. The CDR3 DNA is TGTGCCAGCAGTACCCTGGCGGACCTGAAGCGTAAATACGTCGGGGCTTTCTTT.

The chain is built from TRBV4-3 and TRBJ2-4; maybe TRBD1 (6 bases). Trimming stripped 3 bases from V and 0 bases from J, with 15 bases between. The CDR3 runs 17 residues. Germline CDR1 and CDR2: LGHNA and YSLEER. The CDR3 sequence: CASSQEIRGLAKNIQYF. CDR3 sequence (DNA): TGCGCCAGCAGCCAGGAAATCAGGGGCCTAGCCAAAAACATTCAGTACTTC.

The CDR3 nucleotides are TGTGCCACCAGGGGTAGCGGGGGCGGGGAGACCCAGTACTTC. It codes for CATRGSGGGETQYF. The chain links TRBV24-1 to TRBJ2-5; 9 nucleotides align to TRBD2. Germline trimming cut 7 bases from V and 5 bases from J; bases unmatched to any gene: 7. Germline V gene data show CDR1 as KGHDR and CDR2 as SFDVKD. The CDR3 is made up of 14 amino acids.

The J gene is TRBJ2-5, the V gene TRBV12-3 or TRBV12-4; D is tentatively TRBD1 or TRBD2 (5 bases each). The CDR3 length is 13 residues. Deletions cut 3 bases from V and 1 base from J, with 6 bases between. This CDR3 is CASSLGPQETQYF. CDR3 DNA: TGTGCCAGCAGTTTGGGACCCCAAGAGACCCAGTACTTC.

This clone was observed a single time. This sequence joins TRBV19 and TRBJ2-1; TRBD2 aligns across 10 bases. The CDR3 extends over 17 amino acids. V lost 0 bases to trimming and J lost 0 bases; unmatched junction nucleotides: 2. Looked up from germline, CDR1 is LNHDA and CDR2 is SQIVND (reference sequence). CDR3: CASSIDSGGLSYNEQFF. As DNA, the CDR3 is TGTGCCAGTAGTATAGATAGCGGGGGGCTCTCCTACAATGAGCAGTTCTTC.

CDR3 in DNA: TGTGCCTGGAGTGTATCTGTGAGACGGGCAGACACTGAAGCTTTCTTT. It yields the protein CAWSVSVRRADTEAFF. V gene TRBV30 combines with J gene TRBJ1-1; D is uncertain. Trimming removed 0 bases from V and 3 bases from J, with 17 bases in between. Germline V lookup: CDR1 GTSNPN, CDR2 SVGIG (reference sequence). The CDR3 has 16 residues.

The chain joins TRBV4-1 to TRBJ2-3; no firm D call. CDR1 and CDR2 (germline): MGHRA, YSYEKL. V was pared by 1 base and J by 2 bases, with 7 bases between. The CDR3 is made up of 14 amino acids. CDR3 loop: CASSQGVTTDTQYF. CDR3 nucleotides: TGCGCCAGCAGCCAAGGGGTCACCACAGATACGCAGTATTTT.

The rearrangement links TRBV9 to TRBJ2-5, with D hard to call. Trimming shortened V by 4 bases and J by 2 bases, and 12 bases separated the two germline ends. The germline CDR1 and CDR2 sequences are SGDLS and YYNGEE. The CDR3 spans 14 residues. The CDR3: CASSPPTEQETQYF. The CDR3 nucleotides read TGTGCCAGCAGCCCCCCGACGGAACAAGAGACCCAGTACTTC. Looking up the rest from reference TRBV9 and TRBJ2-5 gives the full variable domain: DSGVTQTPKHLITATGQRVTLRCSPRSGDLSVYWYQQSLDQGLQFLIQYYNGEERAKGNILERFSAQQFPDLHSELNLSSLELGDSALYFCASSPPTEQETQYFGPGTRLLVL.

The rearrangement uses TRBV25-1 and TRBJ1-5, with D possibly being TRBD1 (5 bases). From germline, CDR1 is MGHDK and CDR2 SYGVNS. The germline V and J ends were trimmed by 3 bases and 6 bases, with 6 bases remaining between them. The CDR3 is 12 residues long. The CDR3 bases are TGTGCCAGCAGTGAGCAGGGTCAGCCCCAGCATTTT. Amino acid sequence: CASSEQGQPQHF.

The chain employs TRBV7-2 and TRBJ1-3; 7 positions match TRBD1. CDR3 length: 15 amino acids. Per the germline V gene, CDR1 is SGHTA and CDR2 is FQGNSA. J was trimmed by 2 bases and V by 5 bases; bases with no gene match: 6. CDR3 amino acids: CASSRDSQAGNTIYF. The DNA of the CDR3 is TGTGCCAGCAGCCGGGACAGCCAAGCTGGAAACACCATATATTTT.

The chain uses TRBV12-3 or TRBV12-4 and TRBJ1-2, with D unclear. The CDR3 length is 11 residues. The V end was cut by 4 bases, the J end by 5 bases, with 5 bases between. The CDR3 DNA reads TGTGCCAGCAGTTCCGGGTATGGCTACACCTTC. Protein sequence: CASSSGYGYTF.

V is TRBV6-2 or TRBV6-3 and J is TRBJ2-2; weak D call: TRBD1 (6 bases). The length of the CDR3 is 13 residues. V lost 2 bases, J lost 7 bases, and 8 bases lay in between. Germline CDR1 is MNHEY and CDR2 is SVGEGT. CDR3 protein: CASSYDRFGELFF. For the CDR3, the DNA is TGTGCCAGCAGTTACGACAGGTTCGGGGAGCTGTTTTTT.